This is a list of T cell receptor beta chains from one sample in a study of OX40 agonist ivuxolimab in advanced cancers. Generated by immunoSEQ multiplex PCR, the TCRdb table keeps only in-frame clones and is missing some. This table has around 83,000 clones, around 90% appearing once. The source material was CD4+ or CD8+ T cells sorted from blood, sampled in a trial of the OX40 agonist ivuxolimab. All receptors come from an adult with an advanced solid tumor such as melanoma, head and neck, liver or kidney cancer. CDR3s include the opening cysteine and the closing phenylalanine or tryptophan. Where a row states a size, it is once, few, many or the class of an expanded clone; other rows omit it.

size | V | CDR3
NA | TRBV6-1 | CASSVGTAALYGYTF
few | TRBV5-1 | CASSRQQLSSVYGYTF
NA | TRBV30 | CAWTPTIAYGYTF
NA | TRBV9 | CASSVGQGAYNEQFF
once | TRBV6-1 | CASYRGLGYGYTF
NA | TRBV4-1 | CASSQVRDSLNTEAFF
NA | TRBV28 | CASSSPYGGRGTEAFF
NA | TRBV12-1 | CASRHRLAGGLYEQYF
once | TRBV5-6 | CASSFFLNTEAFF
NA | TRBV28 | CASTVDLGYEQYF
NA | TRBV15 | CATSIGPSGTQYF
NA | TRBV6-5 | CASSRPGGSPLHF
NA | TRBV27 | CASSLSGNGYTF
NA | TRBV7-9 | CASSPTSGMPYEQYF
few | TRBV4-1 | CASSQDRGEGNTIYF
NA | TRBV5-1 | CASSLNAGEGTEAFF
NA | TRBV6-1 | CASLRLGYEQYF
NA | TRBV27 | CASRTQGAGETQYF
NA | TRBV5-6 | CASSLAGTESTDTQYF
NA | TRBV29-1 | CSVKNPEREQYF
NA | TRBV28 | CASSGAGTGDYEQYF
NA | TRBV7-9 | CASSLVSSGSSAYEQYF
NA | TRBV19 | CASSHSIRLAGTGELFF
NA | TRBV9 | CASSFQPGQVYDYTF
NA | TRBV2 | CASRNYEQYF
NA | TRBV5-8 | CASSKGRDQPQHF
NA | TRBV15 | CATSRGQADGYTF
NA | TRBV18 | CASSPGSGANVLTF
NA | TRBV5-1 | CASSLQLAGSAGELFF
NA | TRBV5-1 | CASSFSQGIDEQFF
once | TRBV28 | CASRGRAGYNYGYTF
NA | TRBV5-1 | CASSPGQGAYTYEQYF
NA | TRBV7-3 | CASSLTGGSYNEQFF
NA | TRBV30 | CAWSGFPASSSYEQYF
NA | TRBV6-1 | CASSLNEQFF